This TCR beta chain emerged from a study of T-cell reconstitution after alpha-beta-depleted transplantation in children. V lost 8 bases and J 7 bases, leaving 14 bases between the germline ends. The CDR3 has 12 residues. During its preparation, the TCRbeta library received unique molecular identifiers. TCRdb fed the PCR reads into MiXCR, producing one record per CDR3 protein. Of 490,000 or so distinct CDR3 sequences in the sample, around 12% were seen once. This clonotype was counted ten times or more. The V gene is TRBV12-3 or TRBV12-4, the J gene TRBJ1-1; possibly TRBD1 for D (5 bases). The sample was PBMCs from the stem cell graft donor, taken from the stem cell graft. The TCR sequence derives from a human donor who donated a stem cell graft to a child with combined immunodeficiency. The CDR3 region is CASSPGGGEAFF. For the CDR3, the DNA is TGTGCCAGCTCCCCGGGTGGGGGTGAAGCTTTCTTT.